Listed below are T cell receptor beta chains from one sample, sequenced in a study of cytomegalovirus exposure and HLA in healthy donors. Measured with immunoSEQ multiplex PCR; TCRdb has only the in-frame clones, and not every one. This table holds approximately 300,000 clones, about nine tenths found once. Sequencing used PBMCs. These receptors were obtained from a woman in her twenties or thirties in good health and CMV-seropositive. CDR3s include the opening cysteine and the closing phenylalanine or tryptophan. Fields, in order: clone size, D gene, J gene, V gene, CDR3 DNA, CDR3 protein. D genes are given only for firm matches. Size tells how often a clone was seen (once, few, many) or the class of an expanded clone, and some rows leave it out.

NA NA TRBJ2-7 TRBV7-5 TGTGTCAGAAGCTTCGAAGGGGGCGCCGGGCAGTACTTC CVRSFEGGAGQYF
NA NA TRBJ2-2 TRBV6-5 TGTGCCAGTACGCTGGGAACCGGGGAGCTGTTTTTT CASTLGTGELFF
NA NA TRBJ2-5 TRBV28 TGTGCCAGCAGAGGGGGGGTGGAGACCCAGTACTTC CASRGGVETQYF
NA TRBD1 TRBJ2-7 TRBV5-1 TGCGCCAGCGCCTCTACCTACTCCCGGGACAGTACCTACGAGCAGTACTTC CASASTYSRDSTYEQYF
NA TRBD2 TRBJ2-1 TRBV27 TGTGCCAGTAAGCGGGGACCTACTCGCAATGAGCAGTTCTTC CASKRGPTRNEQFF
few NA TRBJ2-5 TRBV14 TGTGCCAGCAGCCAAACGCTAGTCCAAGAGACCCAGTACTTC CASSQTLVQETQYF
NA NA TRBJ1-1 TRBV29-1 TGCAGCGTTGAGGTAGGGACGAACACTGAAGCTTTCTTT CSVEVGTNTEAFF
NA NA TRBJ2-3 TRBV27 TGTGCCAGCAGTTTAAGCCCGGGGAACACAGATACGCAGTATTTT CASSLSPGNTDTQYF
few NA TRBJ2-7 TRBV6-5 TGTGCCAGCAGCTGGGGCAGGGTAGGCTACGAGCAGTACTTC CASSWGRVGYEQYF
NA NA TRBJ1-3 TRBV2 TGTGCCAGCAGTGAGGGGGGGCAACGAACCCGAAACACCATATATTTT CASSEGGQRTRNTIYF
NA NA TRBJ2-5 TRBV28 TGTGCCAGCAGTGCCATCCAGGGCGGATCGGAGACCCAGTACTTC CASSAIQGGSETQYF
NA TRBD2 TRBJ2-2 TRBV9 TGTGCCAGCAGCGTCGATAGCGGGGGGGCCCCCACCGGGGAGCTGTTTTTT CASSVDSGGAPTGELFF
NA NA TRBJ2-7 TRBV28 TGTGCCAGCAGTAGCCCGGGACTGTCAACCTACGAGCAGTACTTC CASSSPGLSTYEQYF
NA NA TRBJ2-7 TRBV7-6 TGTGCCAGCAGCGCCGCCGAAGGGGAGCAGTACTTC CASSAAEGEQYF
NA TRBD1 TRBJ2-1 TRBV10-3 TGTGCCATCAGGGGACAGGGCGGGGATGAGCAGTTCTTC CAIRGQGGDEQFF
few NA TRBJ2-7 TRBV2 TGTGCCAGCAGTGACAGGGTCGAGCAGTACTTC CASSDRVEQYF
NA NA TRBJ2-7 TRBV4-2 TGTGCCAGCAGCCAAGATAGCGCCCGGGGTCGAGAGCAGTACTTC CASSQDSARGREQYF
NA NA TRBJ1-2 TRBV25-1 TGTGCCAGCAGTGAACAATATGGGCTTACGGGCTACACCTTC CASSEQYGLTGYTF
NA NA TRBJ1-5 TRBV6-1 TGTGCCAGCAGTGAAGGGGGAGGGGGTAGCAATCAGCCCCAGCATTTT CASSEGGGGSNQPQHF
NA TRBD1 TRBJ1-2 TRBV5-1 TGCGCCAGCAGCCCGGGACAGGGGTATGGCTACACCTTC CASSPGQGYGYTF
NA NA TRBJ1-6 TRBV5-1 TGCGCCAGCAGTTTTGGGGCAGGGGATCTTCATTCACCCCTCCACTTT CASSFGAGDLHSPLHF
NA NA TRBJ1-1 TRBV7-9 TGTGCCAGCAGCCTAGGACAGACTAACACTGAAGCTTTCTTT CASSLGQTNTEAFF
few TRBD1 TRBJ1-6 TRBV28 TGTGCCACCTGGGACAGGAATTCACCCCTCCACTTT CATWDRNSPLHF
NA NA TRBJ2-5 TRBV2 TGTGCCAGCAGTGTGCTTGAGACCCAGTACTTC CASSVLETQYF
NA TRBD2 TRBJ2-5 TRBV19 TGTGCCAGTAGTAAAAAGACTAGCGGGGGCGAGACCCAGTACTTC CASSKKTSGGETQYF
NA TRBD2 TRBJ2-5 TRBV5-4 TGTGCCAGCAGCCCGGGACTAGCGGGAAGAGAGACCCAGTACTTC CASSPGLAGRETQYF